This entry lists 14 T cell receptor beta chains sequenced from one sample in a study of shared clonotypes between healthy human individuals. Clones were sequenced by immunoSEQ multiplex PCR, and TCRdb holds only the in-frame ones, with some missing. Among approximately 2,300,000 clones, 85% to 95% were seen once, and the ten largest hold roughly 0.34%. The sequenced material came from naive CD4+ T cells from PBMCs. As to subset: CD45RA+ positively selected. The receptor source for this set is a man younger than 30 in good health. Some clones in this sample may be carry-over from other donors' samples.

The rearrangement joins TRBV18 to TRBJ2-3, with D perhaps given as TRBD1 or TRBD2 (5 bases each). The CDR3 is made up of 14 amino acids. Germline lookup yields CDR1 KGHSH and CDR2 LQKENI. V dropped 3 bases and J dropped 7 bases, with 14 bases sitting between them. CDR3 sequence (DNA): TGTGCCAGCTCACCCCGGGACGGCTACCATACGCAGTATTTT. Protein: CASSPRDGYHTQYF.

V and J are TRBV28 and TRBJ2-7, with a tentative D call TRBD2 (6 bases). CDR3 length equals 14 residues. The germline gives CDR1 MDHEN, CDR2 SYDVKM. V shed 6 bases and J shed 2 bases, with 14 bases lying between them. The CDR3 loop reads CASSAPGLPYEQYF. The CDR3 region has the DNA TGTGCCAGCAGCGCCCCGGGACTCCCCTACGAGCAGTACTTC.

This clone appeared once. The genes are TRBV7-9 and TRBJ2-2; TRBD1 matches at 8 bases. CDR3 size: 14 residues. From germline, CDR1 is SEHNR and CDR2 FQNEAQ (reference sequence). Unmatched junction bases numbered 4, after V lost 9 bases and J lost 1 base. The CDR3 sequence: CASSTGVNTGELFF. The CDR3 coding sequence is TGTGCCAGTTCGACAGGGGTGAACACCGGGGAGCTGTTTTTT.

The chain joins TRBV6-5 to TRBJ2-2; D is possibly TRBD1 (6 bases). V shed 7 bases and J shed 10 bases, with 19 bases lying between them. Germline V gene sequence: CDR1 MNHEY, CDR2 SVGAGI. The CDR3 is made up of 14 amino acids. The DNA of the CDR3 is TGTGCCAGCACGTTCACCGGGACATCGAAGGAGCTGTTTTTT. It codes for CASTFTGTSKELFF.

DNA of the CDR3: TGTGCCAGCAGCCCCGGTCTTTCAACTAATGAAAAACTGTTTTTT. As protein: CASSPGLSTNEKLFF. This chain joins TRBV25-1 and TRBJ1-4, with unresolved D. Per the germline V gene, CDR1 is MGHDK and CDR2 is SYGVNS. This CDR3 is 15 amino acids long. V shed 6 bases and J shed 0 bases, with 11 bases lying between them.

This clone was seen a single time. The J gene is TRBJ1-1, the V gene TRBV28, with a weak D call TRBD1 (5 bases). The CDR3 is 14 residues long. Looked up from germline, CDR1 is MDHEN and CDR2 is SYDVKM. V dropped 6 bases and J dropped 4 bases, with 15 bases sitting between them. The CDR3 spells CASRVGGRATEAFF. CDR3 DNA: TGTGCCAGCAGAGTCGGCGGCAGGGCCACTGAAGCTTTCTTT.

The rearrangement links TRBV7-3 to TRBJ2-1; 10 positions match TRBD2. In germline, CDR1 is SGHTA, CDR2 FQGTGA. J was trimmed by 6 bases and V by 0 bases; bases with no gene match: 17. The CDR3 sequence is 20 residues long. The DNA of the CDR3 is TGTGCCAGCAGCTTAACGTTCGCTAGCGGGAGAAGTAGGAGAATCAATGAGCAGTTCTTC. Translating it yields CASSLTFASGRSRRINEQFF.

The V and J genes are TRBV7-8 and TRBJ2-3, with 7 positions matching TRBD2. The V gene's germline CDR1 is SGHVS and CDR2 FQNEAQ. Unmatched junction bases numbered 13, after V lost 3 bases and J lost 7 bases. This CDR3 has 16 amino acids. This CDR3 reads CASSFTGLEGGNTQYF. CDR3 in DNA: TGTGCCAGCAGCTTCACTGGACTAGAAGGAGGAAATACGCAGTATTTT.

The chain combines TRBV4-3 with TRBJ2-7; weak D call: TRBD1 (5 bases). Trimming removed 0 bases from V and 3 bases from J, with 12 bases in between. The CDR3 consists of 15 residues. The germline CDR1 and CDR2 sequences are LGHNA and YSLEER. The DNA for the CDR3 is TGCGCCAGCAGCCAAGATTTTCAGGGCCACTACGAGCAGTACTTC. Amino acids: CASSQDFQGHYEQYF.

This clone has only one observation. The V gene is TRBV28, the J gene TRBJ2-2; 11 positions agree with TRBD2. CDR3 length: 17 residues. The junction had 11 bases not matched to a gene; V was cut back by 8 bases and J by 3 bases. Germline values: CDR1 MDHEN, CDR2 SYDVKM. In DNA, the CDR3 is TGTGCCAGCCGGACGATAGCGGGAGGGCCTTACACCGGGGAGCTGTTTTTT. Translation: CASRTIAGGPYTGELFF. The full variable domain, rest sourced from reference TRBV28 and TRBJ2-2, is DVKVTQSSRYLVKRTGEKVFLECVQDMDHENMFWYRQDPGLGLRLIYFSYDVKMKEKGDIPEGYSVSREKKERFSLILESASTNQTSMYLCASRTIAGGPYTGELFFGEGSRLTVL.

The chain is built from TRBV5-4 and TRBJ2-7; the match to TRBD2 covers 8 bases. V dropped 4 bases and J dropped 5; count of bases not matched to a gene: 8. Germline CDR1 SGHNT, CDR2 YYREEE (reference sequence). This CDR3 comprises 14 residues. CDR3 bases: TGTGCCAGCAGCCGGGAGGGCCTTCTGGACGAGCAGTACTTC. This translates into CASSREGLLDEQYF. Combining the CDR3 with reference TRBV5-4 and TRBJ2-7 gives the whole variable domain ETGVTQSPTHLIKTRGQQVTLRCSSQSGHNTVSWYQQALGQGPQFIFQYYREEENGRGNFPPRFSGLQFPNYSSELNVNALELDDSALYLCASSREGLLDEQYFGPGTRLTVT.

The chain joins TRBV6-1 to TRBJ1-5, with 11 positions matching TRBD1. This CDR3 comprises 17 residues. After removal of 6 bases from V and 6 bases from J, the junction contained 13 bases not matched to a gene. The germline V gene encodes CDR1 MNHNS and CDR2 SASEGT. CDR3 sequence (DNA): TGTGCCAGCAGGGAACGATGGACAGGGGGCGTTGGTCAGCCCCAGCATTTT. Translation: CASRERWTGGVGQPQHF.

The gene calls are TRBV6-5 and TRBJ2-3; no reliable D call. Germline loops: CDR1 MNHEY, CDR2 SVGAGI. Trimming removed 0 bases from V and 4 bases from J, with 11 bases in between. The CDR3 totals 15 residues. The CDR3 coding sequence is TGTGCCAGCAGTTACTCCCCTAGGAGCCCAGATACGCAGTATTTT. Translated, it gives CASSYSPRSPDTQYF.

This clone has a single count. V usage is TRBV11-2 and J usage is TRBJ2-1; 8 bases are shared with TRBD2. The germline V gene encodes CDR1 SGHAT and CDR2 FQNNGV. V trimming: 4 bases; J trimming: 8 bases; junction bases outside the gene matches: 13. This CDR3 spans 16 amino acids. CDR3: CASSSKIAGRFYEQFF. CDR3 in DNA: TGTGCCAGCAGCTCCAAAATAGCGGGAAGGTTTTATGAGCAGTTCTTC.